Listed below are T cell receptor beta chains from one sample, sequenced in a study of blood T cell repertoires in COVID-19. Sequencing was performed with immunoSEQ multiplex PCR; in TCRdb, only in-frame clones are kept and a portion is missing. The sample lists roughly 180,000 clones, nearly 85% occurring once. The specimen sequenced was peripheral blood. The receptor set was obtained from a woman in her 30s with acute or convalescent COVID-19. Each CDR3 is given with its conserved first and last residue. The D gene is left open where the match is weak. The listing skips clone size in some rows; elsewhere it reads once, few, many or a size class.

d_call,j_call,v_call,clone_size,cdr3_aa,cdr3_nt
TRBD1,TRBJ1-1,TRBV30,-,CAGTGLGFF,TGTGCCGGGACAGGGTTGGGTTTCTTT
-,TRBJ2-7,TRBV12-3/TRBV12-4,-,CASSRTVYEQYF,TGTGCCAGCAGTCGGACAGTCTACGAGCAGTACTTC
-,TRBJ1-1,TRBV2,-,CASLGDFLNTEAFF,TGTGCCAGCCTCGGGGACTTCTTGAACACTGAAGCTTTCTTT
-,TRBJ2-2,TRBV19,-,CASSIEQVRTGELFF,TGTGCCAGTAGTATAGAACAGGTGCGCACCGGGGAGCTGTTTTTT
TRBD1,TRBJ1-6,TRBV3-1/TRBV3-2,-,CASVAGGTNSPLHF,TGTGCCAGCGTAGCAGGGGGCACGAATTCACCCCTCCACTTT
TRBD2,TRBJ2-5,TRBV4-3,-,CASSQVLAEETQYF,TGCGCCAGCAGCCAAGTTCTAGCGGAGGAGACCCAGTACTTC
TRBD1,TRBJ1-6,TRBV30,once,CAWSPGQGVGSPLHF,TGTGCCTGGAGTCCGGGACAGGGGGTAGGGTCACCCCTCCACTTT
TRBD1,TRBJ1-4,TRBV15,-,CATSSRTGFEGKLFF,TGTGCCACCAGCAGCAGGACAGGGTTTGAGGGAAAACTGTTTTTT
TRBD1,TRBJ1-1,TRBV7-3,once,CASSPGTGGAFF,TGTGCCAGCAGCCCCGGGACAGGGGGAGCTTTCTTT
-,TRBJ1-6,TRBV27,-,CASSLQSDRSSYNSPLHF,TGTGCCAGCAGTTTACAATCCGACAGGAGCTCCTATAATTCACCCCTCCACTTT
-,TRBJ1-1,TRBV20-1,medium-sized,CSARGATEAFF,TGCAGCGCGCGGGGAGCCACTGAAGCTTTCTTT
TRBD1,TRBJ2-5,TRBV5-4,-,CASSLAGTGVLETQYF,TGTGCCAGCAGCTTGGCCGGGACAGGGGTGTTAGAGACCCAGTACTTC
TRBD2,TRBJ2-2,TRBV4-3,-,CASSLAGENTGELFF,TGCGCCAGCAGCCTAGCGGGGGAGAACACCGGGGAGCTGTTTTTT
-,TRBJ1-4,TRBV5-4,-,CASSPGGGSATNEKLFF,TGTGCCAGCAGCCCCGGGGGGGGGTCTGCAACTAATGAAAAACTGTTTTTT
-,TRBJ2-3,TRBV7-3,-,CASSLREMDTQYF,TGTGCCAGCAGCTTAAGAGAAATGGATACGCAGTATTTT
TRBD1,TRBJ1-2,TRBV27,-,CASSWTGGNYGYTF,TGTGCCAGCAGTTGGACAGGGGGCAACTATGGCTACACCTTC
TRBD1,TRBJ2-1,TRBV5-1,few,CASSPYGTGGVDEQFF,TGCGCCAGCAGTCCGTATGGGACAGGGGGGGTGGATGAGCAGTTCTTC
-,TRBJ1-1,TRBV6-5,once,CASTSLGGNTEAFF,TGTGCCAGCACCTCTCTCGGGGGGAACACTGAAGCTTTCTTT
-,TRBJ1-2,TRBV6-5,-,CASSSGYYGYTF,TGTGCCAGCAGTTCAGGGTACTATGGCTACACCTTC
-,TRBJ1-6,TRBV18,-,CASSPADYNSPLHF,TGTGCCAGCTCACCGGCGGACTATAATTCACCCCTCCACTTT
TRBD1,TRBJ2-5,TRBV7-2,-,CASSLLTGGAGTQYF,TGTGCCAGCAGCTTATTAACAGGGGGCGCGGGGACCCAGTACTTC
-,TRBJ2-7,TRBV28,-,CASSFGLSYEQYF,TGTGCCAGCAGTTTCGGGTTGTCCTACGAGCAGTACTTC
-,TRBJ2-7,TRBV19,-,CASSIAAGTPNEQYF,TGTGCCAGTAGTATAGCTGCCGGGACACCCAACGAGCAGTACTTC
TRBD1,TRBJ1-6,TRBV6-5,once,CASTLGQGGSPLHF,TGTGCCAGCACCTTAGGACAGGGCGGGTCACCCCTCCACTTT
-,TRBJ1-6,TRBV2,-,CASSEGGGSPLHF,TGTGCCAGCAGTGAAGGGGGGGGGTCACCCCTCCACTTT
TRBD1,TRBJ2-1,TRBV30,-,CAWSETGSYNEQFF,TGTGCCTGGAGTGAGACAGGGAGCTACAATGAGCAGTTCTTC
TRBD1,TRBJ1-2,TRBV2,-,CASRDRDFNGYTF,TGTGCCAGCAGGGACAGGGACTTTAATGGCTACACCTTC
-,TRBJ1-4,TRBV7-7,-,CASSPGAGFNEKLFF,TGTGCCAGCAGCCCAGGTGCCGGATTTAATGAAAAACTGTTTTTT
-,TRBJ1-1,TRBV28,-,CASSDSFNTEAFF,TGTGCCAGCAGCGACAGCTTCAACACTGAAGCTTTCTTT
-,TRBJ1-2,TRBV12-3/TRBV12-4,-,CASTLERFAGYTF,TGTGCCAGCACTCTAGAAAGATTCGCCGGCTACACCTTC
-,TRBJ1-3,TRBV19,-,CASSPDTGRPGNTIYF,TGTGCCAGTAGTCCTGATACAGGGCGTCCAGGAAACACCATATATTTT
TRBD1,TRBJ2-5,TRBV11-1,-,CASSLRQGQHQETQYF,TGTGCCAGCAGCCTACGACAGGGTCAACACCAAGAGACCCAGTACTTC
-,TRBJ2-5,TRBV10-3,-,CAISESGRVETQYF,TGTGCCATCAGCGAGTCGGGCAGGGTAGAGACCCAGTACTTC
TRBD1,TRBJ2-7,TRBV7-2,-,CASSLMGQGYHEQYF,TGTGCCAGCAGCTTAATGGGACAGGGTTACCACGAGCAGTACTTC
TRBD1,TRBJ1-2,TRBV19,-,CASSMTGTGHGRGYTF,TGTGCCAGTAGTATGACCGGGACAGGGCATGGTCGGGGCTACACCTTC
TRBD1,TRBJ1-1,TRBV19,-,CASSITGAANTEAFF,TGTGCCAGTAGTATAACAGGGGCGGCGAACACTGAAGCTTTCTTT
-,TRBJ2-7,TRBV30,-,CAWKQGGGYEQYF,TGTGCCTGGAAACAGGGGGGAGGGTACGAGCAGTACTTC
TRBD1,TRBJ1-1,TRBV7-6,-,CASSLASGQRAAFF,TGTGCCAGCAGCTTAGCTTCGGGACAGCGAGCAGCTTTCTTT
-,TRBJ1-6,TRBV5-1,-,CASRRQDYNSPLHF,TGCGCCAGCAGACGACAGGACTATAATTCACCCCTCCACTTT
-,TRBJ1-5,TRBV4-2,-,CASSQEEGHSNQPQHF,TGTGCCAGCAGCCAAGAAGAGGGACATAGCAATCAGCCCCAGCATTTT
TRBD2,TRBJ2-3,TRBV19,-,CASKREGRSDTQYF,TGTGCCAGTAAACGGGAGGGCCGGTCAGATACGCAGTATTTT
TRBD2,TRBJ2-3,TRBV5-1,-,CASGLAGGIDTQYF,TGCGCCAGCGGGCTAGCGGGAGGCATAGATACGCAGTATTTT